Reported below is one T cell receptor (beta chain). Its antigen is not identified. This sample stems from a study of PD-1 blockade in classical Hodgkin lymphoma. Findings and limits, study-wide: The causes of the repertoire differences, possibly disease activity or prior therapy, remain undefined. By C4D1, CD4+ diversity increased significantly, especially in complete responders.

V shed 1 base, J shed 5 bases, and the junction held 3 bases outside the gene matches. The CDR3 spans 14 residues. CDR1 and CDR2 from the germline V gene are SGHDT and YYEEEE. Assay used: immunoSEQ multiplex PCR; TCRdb lists only in-frame clones, some missing. The data contain more than 60,000 clones, 90% of them seen just once; the ten biggest clones take up about 8.8%. Following autologous stem cell transplantation, relapse occurred in every patient, and exposure to brentuximab vedotin varied. This clonotype was sampled from a human donor with classical Hodgkin lymphoma. Material: peripheral blood mononuclear cells (PBMCs), obtained at baseline. The rearrangement joins TRBV5-6 to TRBJ2-3; 8 nucleotides match TRBD2. In DNA, the CDR3 is TGTGCCAGCAGCTTGCCGGGAGGGATAGATACGCAGTATTTT. Protein sequence: CASSLPGGIDTQYF.